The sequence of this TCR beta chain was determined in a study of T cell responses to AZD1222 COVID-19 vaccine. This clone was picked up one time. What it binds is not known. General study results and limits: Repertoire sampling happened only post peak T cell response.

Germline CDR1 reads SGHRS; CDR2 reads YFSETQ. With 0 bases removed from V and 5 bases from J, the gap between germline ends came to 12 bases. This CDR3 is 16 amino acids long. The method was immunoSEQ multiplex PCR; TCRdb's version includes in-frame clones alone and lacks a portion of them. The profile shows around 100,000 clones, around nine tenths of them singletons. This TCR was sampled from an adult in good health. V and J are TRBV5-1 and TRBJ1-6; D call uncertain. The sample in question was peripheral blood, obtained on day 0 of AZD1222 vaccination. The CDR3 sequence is CASSLDYIRDNSPLHF. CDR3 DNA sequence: TGCGCCAGCAGCTTGGATTATATAAGGGATAATTCACCCCTCCACTTT.